This TCR beta chain derives from a study of T cells in Graves' hyperthyroidism and ophthalmopathy. Study-level findings and limits: Blood also contained most expanded thyroid clonotypes above 0.001. In the analysis, a 13 V-J model separated ophthalmopathy from stable hyperthyroidism.

Diagnosis relied on clinical symptoms, serum thyroxine and TRAb, thyroid ultrasound and orbital computed tomography. Trimming cost V 8 bases and J 2 bases, with 9 bases left between them. The CDR3 runs to 11 residues. Germline values: CDR1 DFQATT, CDR2 SNEGSKA (reference sequence). Template material for amplifying TCR beta CDR3 regions consisted of RNA transcripts. HTBI primers were employed in a first-round RT-PCR of the TCR CDR3. TCRdb reprocessed the multiplex PCR reads via MiXCR and lists one record per CDR3 protein. Here the sample spans over 350,000 distinct CDR3 sequences, about an eighth being singletons. This clonotype was counted at least ten times. Its antigen is as yet unknown.

V is TRBV20-1 and J is TRBJ2-5; D not certain. The TCR originated in a man aged 50-59 years with Graves' ophthalmopathy. Material for sequencing was blood. As DNA, the CDR3 is TGCAGTAACAGCAGACAAGAGACCCAGTACTTC. Its translation is CSNSRQETQYF.